The 5 T cell receptor beta chains listed next were all sequenced from one sample in a study of T cell responses to AZD1222 COVID-19 vaccine. The method was immunoSEQ multiplex PCR; TCRdb's version includes in-frame clones alone and lacks a portion of them. The repertoire includes fewer than 120,000 clones, 85% to 95% of them detected once, and around 3% sits in the top ten. Material: peripheral blood, obtained 28 days after the second AZD1222 dose. These TCRs come from an adult who received the AZD1222 COVID-19 vaccine.

The CDR3 DNA reads TGTGCCAGCAGCGAAGGAGGGGGTCGGAGCACTGAAGCTTTCTTT. As protein: CASSEGGGRSTEAFF. V and J are TRBV28 and TRBJ1-1, with D possibly matching TRBD1 (6 bases). Trimming left V 6 bases short and J 4 bases short, with 18 bases between. Germline assignment: CDR1 MDHEN and CDR2 SYDVKM. This CDR3 has 15 residues.

This clone showed up just a few times. The chain combines TRBV6-1 with TRBJ1-4; 9 bases agree with TRBD1. V was clipped by 2 bases and J by 3 bases; unmatched bases: 7. CDR3 length: 17 amino acids. Germline CDR1 and CDR2: MNHNS and SASEGT. The CDR3 protein is CASSEFYRGPPNEKLFF. CDR3 in DNA: TGTGCCAGCAGTGAATTCTACAGGGGGCCCCCTAATGAAAAACTGTTTTTT.

This clone came up once. This chain uses TRBV25-1 with TRBJ2-3; TRBD2 is a possible D gene (6 bases). The CDR3 is made up of 16 amino acids. With 8 bases removed from V and 0 bases from J, the gap between germline ends came to 18 bases. Germline assignment: CDR1 MGHDK and CDR2 SYGVNS. In DNA form, the CDR3 reads TGTGCCAGCTCCCGCGGGGTAGCGGCTAGCACAGATACGCAGTATTTT. Its translation is CASSRGVAASTDTQYF.

The chain carries TRBV23-1 and TRBJ1-2; a possible D gene is TRBD1 (5 bases). TRBV23-1 counts as an open reading frame of uncertain function. V lost 5 bases and J lost 0, with 10 bases in between. This CDR3 spans 14 amino acids. This CDR3 is CASSTGGANYGYTF. The DNA of the CDR3 is TGCGCCAGCAGTACGGGGGGGGCTAACTATGGCTACACCTTC.

The chain recombines TRBV5-4 with TRBJ1-2, with a weak D call TRBD1 (6 bases). The CDR3 has 14 residues. Germline CDR1 SGHNT, CDR2 YYREEE (reference sequence). V was trimmed by 4 bases and J by 1 base, leaving 11 bases between them. For the CDR3, the DNA is TGTGCCAGCAGCACGGACAGCAATAACTATGGCTACACCTTC. It yields the protein CASSTDSNNYGYTF.